This TCR beta chain was found in a study of vaccination and CD4 T cells after COVID-19. Study overall: The post-COVID sampling time was a median 101 days after diagnosis, ranging from 35 to 161. The study collected post-vaccine samples a median approximately 70 days after dose two, with a range of 14 to 241. The study, taken as a whole, reports: The authors identified 304 of 307 vaccine-specific clones in convalescent patients as spike mono-reactive.

For this clonotype: Antigen unknown.

Treatment specified: 10-day PBMC culture with coronavirus spike peptide pools or control peptides (ViraFEST assay). ViraFEST grew antigen-specific T cells using peptide pools, then sequenced TCRs. Once obtained from cultured CD4+ T cells, the DNA was sequenced using the Oncomine TCR Beta short-read assay. TCRdb re-derived calls from the PCR reads in MiXCR, one entry per CDR3 protein. This repertoire shows 15,000 to 20,000 distinct CDR3 sequences, roughly 45% found once; its top ten account for approximately 24%. This material consisted of CD4+ T cells from blood, cultured in vitro, taken before SARS-CoV-2 vaccination. This sequence originates from a human donor who had recovered from COVID-19.

CDR3 loop: CASSMRGLGETQYF. CDR3 sequence (DNA): TGTGCCAGTAGTATGAGGGGGCTTGGGGAGACCCAGTACTTC. The chain combines TRBV19 with TRBJ2-5, with 7 bases lining up with TRBD1. Germline V gene data show CDR1 as LNHDA and CDR2 as SQIVND (reference sequence). This CDR3 has 14 amino acids. J gave up 5 bases and V 3 bases, and 6 bases lay outside the gene matches.